What follows are 22 T cell receptor beta chains derived from one specimen sequenced in a study of T cells in localized non-small cell lung cancer. Repertoires were generated with immunoSEQ multiplex PCR, while TCRdb's copy carries only in-frame clones and drops some. The sample has about 20,000 clones, about 89% seen once. The sample was PBMCs, taken before any cancer treatment. These receptors came from a man aged 40 to 70 with stage II squamous cell lung carcinoma.

The rearrangement uses TRBV6-1 and TRBJ2-7; D not resolved. Trimming shortened V by 3 bases and J by 3 bases, and 9 bases separated the two germline ends. CDR3 length equals 13 residues. Germline-derived CDR1 and CDR2 are MNHNS and SASEGT. The CDR3, as DNA: TGTGCCAGCAGTGACGGGCCATTCTACGAGCAGTACTTC. It encodes CASSDGPFYEQYF.

The V call is TRBV13, the J call TRBJ2-5; tentative D call: TRBD2 (5 bases). CDR1 is PRHDT and CDR2 is FYEKMQ in the germline V gene (reference sequence). The V end lost 0 bases, the J end lost 4 bases, and 12 bases lay between the germline ends. The length of the CDR3 is 15 residues. The CDR3 coding sequence is TGTGCCAGCAGCTTAGGCCCCGCGGGTAGAGAGACCCAGTACTTC. Residues: CASSLGPAGRETQYF.

The V and J genes are TRBV4-2 and TRBJ1-5, with D possibly TRBD1 on 6 matching bases. Deletions cut 0 bases from V and 0 bases from J, with 9 bases between. Germline V gives CDR1 LGHNA, CDR2 YNFKEQ. This CDR3 comprises 16 residues. The CDR3 here is CASSQESRGSNQPQHF. CDR3 coding DNA: TGTGCCAGCAGCCAAGAAAGCAGGGGTAGCAATCAGCCCCAGCATTTT.

This clone was observed a few times. The chain combines TRBV7-7 with TRBJ1-1; D possibly corresponds to TRBD1 (6 bases). Germline V gene lookup returns CDR1 SSHAT and CDR2 FNYEAQ (reference sequence). The CDR3 runs 13 residues. V lost 5 bases and J 3 bases, leaving 10 bases between the germline ends. CDR3 DNA: TGTGCCAGCAGCGCAGGGGCGGACACTGAAGCTTTCTTT. Encoded protein: CASSAGADTEAFF.

The J gene is TRBJ1-1, the V gene TRBV19, with TRBD1 identical over 9 bases. The J segment lost 5 bases and the V segment lost 4 bases, leaving 8 bases of the junction unmatched. The CDR3 is 15 amino acids. Germline assignment: CDR1 LNHDA and CDR2 SQIVND (reference sequence). CDR3 nucleotide sequence: TGTGCCAGTAGTAGCGCTACAGGGGGCTGGACTGAAGCTTTCTTT. Translation gives CASSSATGGWTEAFF.

V and J are TRBV30 and TRBJ2-3, with 8 positions matching TRBD2. The V segment lost 6 bases and the J segment 6 bases; nucleotides outside the gene matches: 14. CDR1 is GTSNPN and CDR2 is SVGIG in the germline V gene (reference sequence). This CDR3 contains 15 residues. The CDR3 spells CACAPTSGGGDTQYF. CDR3 sequence (DNA): TGTGCCTGTGCCCCGACCAGCGGGGGTGGTGATACGCAGTATTTT.

For the CDR3, the DNA is TGTGCCTGGAGTGTATCGGGGAGGGTTTTCGAGACCCAGTACTTC. Its protein is CAWSVSGRVFETQYF. The rearrangement joins TRBV30 to TRBJ2-5; the match to TRBD2 covers 7 bases. J lost 5 bases, V lost 0 bases, and 9 bases had no gene match. CDR3 length equals 15 residues. CDR1 GTSNPN and CDR2 SVGIG come from the germline V gene (reference sequence).

The chain is built from TRBV19 and TRBJ2-3; TRBD2 agrees at 14 bases. The V gene end was trimmed by 6 bases and the J gene end by 3 bases; junction bases not matched to a gene: 5. Germline loops: CDR1 LNHDA, CDR2 SQIVND (reference sequence). The CDR3 is made up of 16 amino acids. CDR3 bases: TGTGCCAGTAGGAGGACTAGCGGGGGGACGACAGATACGCAGTATTTT. Amino acids: CASRRTSGGTTDTQYF.

The chain uses TRBV30 and TRBJ1-4, with TRBD1 matching over 7 bases. CDR1 and CDR2 from the germline V gene are GTSNPN and SVGIG (reference sequence). V lost 3 bases to trimming and J lost 14 bases; unmatched junction nucleotides: 12. CDR3 length: 13 amino acids. CDR3 amino acids: CAWRQPGGILLFF. The CDR3 DNA follows: TGTGCCTGGAGACAGCCAGGGGGTATCCTGCTGTTTTTT.

The count of this clone is one. The chain couples TRBV27 to TRBJ2-7, with 11 bases matching TRBD1. The CDR3 loop spans 14 amino acids. The V and J ends lost 5 bases and 2 bases, in that order; junction bases with no gene match: 2. The germline gives CDR1 MNHEY, CDR2 SMNVEV (reference sequence). CDR3 bases: TGTGCCAGCAGTGAGGACAGGGGGCCCTACGAGCAGTACTTC. It specifies CASSEDRGPYEQYF.

In nucleotides, the CDR3 is TGTGCCAGCTCACCAAGTACTAGCGGGAGCCACGAGCAGTACTTC. Translation gives CASSPSTSGSHEQYF. The chain is built from TRBV18 and TRBJ2-7; 11 bases are a match to TRBD2. This CDR3 contains 15 residues. V dropped 2 bases and J dropped 5; count of bases not matched to a gene: 5. Germline CDR1 reads KGHSH; CDR2 reads LQKENI. The full variable domain, in which reference TRBV18 and TRBJ2-7 provide the parts outside the CDR3, is NAGVMQNPRHLVRRRGQEARLRCSPMKGHSHVYWYRQLPEEGLKFMVYLQKENIIDESGMPKERFSAEFPKEGPSILRIQQVVRGDSAAYFCASSPSTSGSHEQYFGPGTRLTVT.

The gene calls are TRBV7-2 and TRBJ2-1; the D gene could be TRBD1 or TRBD2 (5 bases each). This CDR3 has 14 amino acids. Trimming took off 3 bases at V and 6 bases at J, with 12 bases between the two ends. CDR1 is SGHTA and CDR2 is FQGNSA in the germline V gene. The CDR3 DNA reads TGTGCCAGCAGCTTCCGGGACCAATCCAATGAGCAGTTCTTC. Encoded protein: CASSFRDQSNEQFF.

The chain couples TRBV7-6 to TRBJ2-1; D is unresolved. CDR3 size: 13 residues. Per germline, CDR1 SGHVS and CDR2 FNYEAQ. The germline V and J ends were trimmed by 3 bases and 10 bases, with 13 bases remaining between them. As DNA, the CDR3 is TGTGCCAGCAGCTTTCGAGGTGGCTGGGAGCAGTTCTTC. Amino acids: CASSFRGGWEQFF. The full variable domain, its missing parts supplied by reference TRBV7-6 and TRBJ2-1, is GAGVSQSPRYKVTKRGQDVALRCDPISGHVSLYWYRQALGQGPEFLTYFNYEAQQDKSGLPNDRFSAERPEGSISTLTIQRTEQRDSAMYRCASSFRGGWEQFFGPGTRLTVL.

This chain connects TRBV29-1 to TRBJ2-7, with a tentative D call TRBD2 (5 bases). Germline V gene lookup returns CDR1 SQVTM and CDR2 ANQGSEA. CDR3 size: 14 residues. V was shortened by 5 bases and J by 2 bases, with 16 bases between the two germline ends. For the CDR3, the DNA is TGCAGCGTTACTATCACCGCTAGCACCTACGAGCAGTACTTC. Amino acid sequence: CSVTITASTYEQYF.

This sequence joins TRBV5-1 and TRBJ1-3; unclear D gene. Germline values: CDR1 SGHRS, CDR2 YFSETQ. The CDR3 consists of 16 residues. Trimming removed 0 bases at V and 1 base at J, with 11 bases between. CDR3 sequence (DNA): TGCGCCAGCAGCTTGGCTGGTGGCATATCTGGAAACACCATATATTTT. It translates to CASSLAGGISGNTIYF.

This chain connects TRBV7-2 to TRBJ1-1; 7 nucleotides match TRBD1. The V gene end was trimmed by 3 bases and the J gene end by 6 bases; junction bases not matched to a gene: 7. This CDR3 has 14 residues. Germline V gene sequence: CDR1 SGHTA, CDR2 FQGNSA. CDR3 coding DNA: TGTGCCAGCAGCTTGCCGGGACAGAGAGCTGAAGCTTTCTTT. This gives the protein CASSLPGQRAEAFF.

In regard to this clone: One end of the junction is discordant with germline, which a read error may explain. The CDR3 spells CAGRQAPSYEQYF. In DNA, the CDR3 is TGTGCCGGTAGACAGGCACCATCCTACGAGCAGTACTTC. The chain has TRBV19 and TRBJ2-5; weak D call: TRBD1 (6 bases). The DNA end favors TRBJ2-7, so the J call may be wrong. Germline V gene data show CDR1 as LNHDA and CDR2 as SQIVND (reference sequence). CDR3 length: 13 residues.

The chain has TRBV6-6 and TRBJ1-1; D ambiguous. The CDR3 runs to 11 residues. V lost 7 bases, J lost 3 bases, and 6 bases lay in between. Germline CDR1 reads MNHNY; CDR2 reads SVGAGI (reference sequence). The CDR3 loop reads CASKRDTEAFF. The CDR3 DNA reads as TGTGCCAGCAAGAGGGACACTGAAGCTTTCTTT.

The sample holds one count of this clone. The chain employs TRBV7-2 and TRBJ2-2, with TRBD2 matching 7 bases. V shed 7 bases, J shed 7 bases, and the junction held 9 bases outside the gene matches. The germline V gene encodes CDR1 SGHTA and CDR2 FQGNSA. This CDR3 comprises 14 residues. DNA for the CDR3: TGTGCCAGCATCCCCACTAGCGCTGGCGGGGAGCTGTTTTTT. Translating gives CASIPTSAGGELFF.

CDR3 DNA: TGCGCCAGCAGCTTGCTCCGTCCGGACACAGATACGCAGTATTTT. Its protein is CASSLLRPDTDTQYF. The chain employs TRBV5-1 and TRBJ2-3; D ambiguous. V gave up 1 base and J gave up 2 bases, with 11 bases separating them. The V gene's germline CDR1 is SGHRS and CDR2 YFSETQ. The CDR3 length is 15 residues.

The chain has TRBV21-1 and TRBJ2-2; TRBD1, the D gene given by the table, was not confirmed from the DNA. TRBV21-1 is tagged as a pseudogene. The CDR3 is 18 amino acids. The CDR3 region is CASSKANRDRGGLGELFF. The DNA for the CDR3 is TGTGCCAGCAGCAAAGCGAACCGGGACAGGGGAGGTTTGGGGGAGCTGTTTTTT.

The rearrangement joins TRBV15 to TRBJ1-1; D is undetermined. The V and J ends lost 10 bases and 5 bases respectively, with 17 bases between them. This CDR3 has 13 residues. Germline V gene lookup returns CDR1 LNHNV and CDR2 YYDKDF (reference sequence). DNA of the CDR3: TGTGCCATCCAAATAACTAAAGAGACTGAAGCTTTCTTT. As protein: CAIQITKETEAFF.